The present T cell receptor (beta chain) was sequenced within a study of T cell repertoires in cytomegalovirus infection. Looked up from germline, CDR1 is SGHTA and CDR2 is FQGNSA. V was cut by 1 base and J by 5 bases, with 17 bases left in between. The CDR3 spans 16 residues. TCRdb recomputed calls from the reads with MiXCR, one row per CDR3 protein. The sample yields about 120,000 distinct CDR3 sequences, roughly 9.1% seen once. Whole-study findings and limits: Dominating the ex vivo response were TCR beta clonotypes that were CMV-specific and HLA-C-restricted.

This clonotype was seen at least ten times. The antigen is not known. The source of this sequence is a human donor in good health (CMV status not recorded). Some clones in this sample may be carry-over from other donors' samples. The rearrangement links TRBV7-2 to TRBJ2-5; D ambiguous. Specimen: PBMCs, sequenced either directly or after in vitro stimulation (not recorded which). For the CDR3, the DNA is TGTGCCAGCAGCTTAGAAACGTCTTTAGAATGGGAGACCCAGTACTTC. This translates into CASSLETSLEWETQYF.